This T cell receptor (beta chain) came from a study of control samples from healthy donors and cancer patients. Profiled with immunoSEQ multiplex PCR; TCRdb holds only in-frame clones, not every one. The sample records fewer than 200,000 clones, 80% to 95% being singletons. Trimming removed 5 bases from V and 2 bases from J; junction bases left unmatched: 5. CDR1 is KGHSH and CDR2 is LQKENI in the germline V gene. The CDR3 covers 15 residues. The material sequenced was blood. The chain links TRBV18 to TRBJ1-5; 8 bases agree with TRBD1. This TCR was recovered from a woman in her sixties or seventies in good health. For the CDR3, the DNA is TGTGCCAGCTCATTCGGACAGGGAGGCAATCAGCCCCAGCATTTT. Translation: CASSFGQGGNQPQHF.